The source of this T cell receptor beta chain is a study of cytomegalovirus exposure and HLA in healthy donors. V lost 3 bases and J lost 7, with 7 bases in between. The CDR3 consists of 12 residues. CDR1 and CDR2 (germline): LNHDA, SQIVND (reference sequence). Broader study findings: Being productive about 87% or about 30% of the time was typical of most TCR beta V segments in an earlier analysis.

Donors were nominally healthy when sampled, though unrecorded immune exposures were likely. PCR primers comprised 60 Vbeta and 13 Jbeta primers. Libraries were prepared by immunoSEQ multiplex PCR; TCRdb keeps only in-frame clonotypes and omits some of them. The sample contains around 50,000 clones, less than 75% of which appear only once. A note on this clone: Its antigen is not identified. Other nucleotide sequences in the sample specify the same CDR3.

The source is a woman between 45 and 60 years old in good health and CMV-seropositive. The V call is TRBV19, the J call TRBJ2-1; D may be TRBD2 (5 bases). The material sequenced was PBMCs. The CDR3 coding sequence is TGTGCCAGTAGTATTGGAGGAAATGAGCAGTTCTTC. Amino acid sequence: CASSIGGNEQFF.